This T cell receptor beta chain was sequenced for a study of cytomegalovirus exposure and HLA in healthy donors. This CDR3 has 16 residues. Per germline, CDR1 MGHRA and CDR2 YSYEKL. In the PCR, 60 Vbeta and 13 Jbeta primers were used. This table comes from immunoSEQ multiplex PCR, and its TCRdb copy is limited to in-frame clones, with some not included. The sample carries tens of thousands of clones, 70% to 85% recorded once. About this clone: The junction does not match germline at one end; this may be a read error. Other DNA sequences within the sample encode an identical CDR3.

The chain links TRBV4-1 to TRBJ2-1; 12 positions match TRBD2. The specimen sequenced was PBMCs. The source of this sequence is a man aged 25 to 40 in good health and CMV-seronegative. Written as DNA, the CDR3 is TGTGCCAGCAGCCAAGTAATTCTAGCGGGGGGGAATGAGCAGTTCTTC. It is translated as CASSQVILAGGNEQFF.